One and the same sample provided the 16 T cell receptor beta chains below, sequenced in a study of CD8+CD57+ T cells in acquired aplastic anemia. CDR3 and TCR beta VDJ profiling relied on genomic DNA as the template. TCRdb fed the reads into MiXCR, producing one record per CDR3 protein. This sample yields approximately 300,000 distinct CDR3 sequences, of which roughly 59% are seen a single time; roughly 1.2% belongs to the top ten. Only patients with CD8+CD57+ cell expansion on flow cytometry were chosen for sequencing. Sequencing was performed on sorted CD4+, CD8+, or CD8+CD57+ T cells (not recorded which) from PBMCs. The receptors stem from a human donor with aplastic anemia.

The chain is built from TRBV10-1 and TRBJ2-5; no firm D call. The germline V gene encodes CDR1 WNHNN and CDR2 SYGVQD (reference sequence). The CDR3 contains 12 residues. V was shortened by 4 bases and J by 2 bases, with 5 bases between the two germline ends. The CDR3, as DNA: TGCGCCAGCAGTGCAAATCAAGAGACCCAGTACTTC. Translated: CASSANQETQYF.

Of note for this clonotype: Here the CDR3 omits its conserved ending phenylalanine or tryptophan, so a read error is the likely source. The rearrangement joins TRBV27 to TRBJ1-4; TRBD1 agrees at 10 bases. Germline V gives CDR1 MNHEY, CDR2 SMNVEV (reference sequence). The CDR3 is made up of 15 amino acids. Unmatched junction bases numbered 3, after V lost 4 bases and J lost 4 bases. The CDR3 DNA reads TGTGCCAGCAGTTCCTGGACAGGGGGTAATGAAAAACTGTTTTCT. Its protein is CASSSWTGGNEKLFS.

There are many counts of this clonotype. The V call is TRBV2, the J call TRBJ2-3, with TRBD2 matching 10 bases. In germline, CDR1 is SNHLY, CDR2 FYNNEI. V lost 5 bases, J lost 1 base, and 3 bases stayed unmatched. The CDR3 length is 15 residues. Here the CDR3 reads CASSSLAGGTDTQYF. CDR3 coding DNA: TGTGCCAGCAGTTCTCTAGCGGGGGGCACAGATACGCAGTATTTT.

The chain links TRBV10-3 to TRBJ2-2; no clear D. Germline assignment: CDR1 ENHRY and CDR2 SYGVKD. The CDR3 is made up of 14 amino acids. V lost 0 bases, J lost 2 bases, and 4 bases lay in between. The chain's CDR3 is CAISESSNTGELFF. The CDR3 nucleotides read TGTGCCATCAGTGAGTCGAGCAACACCGGGGAGCTGTTTTTT.

The rearrangement joins TRBV5-6 to TRBJ1-2; D perhaps matches TRBD1 (5 bases). This CDR3 is built from 14 residues. Germline values: CDR1 SGHDT, CDR2 YYEEEE. Trimming removed 1 base from V and 2 bases from J, with 9 bases in between. The CDR3 sequence is CASSLLTENYGYTF. In DNA form, the CDR3 reads TGTGCCAGCAGCTTGCTGACAGAAAACTATGGCTACACCTTC.

This clonotype occurred many times. The V call is TRBV7-9, the J call TRBJ2-1, with TRBD2 identical over 13 bases. V lost 5 bases and J lost 7; bases outside the gene matches: 5. Germline lookup yields CDR1 SEHNR and CDR2 FQNEAQ (reference sequence). The CDR3 has 15 amino acids. CDR3 protein: CASSRTSGRRNEQFF. In nucleotides, the CDR3 is TGTGCCAGCAGCCGGACTAGCGGGAGACGGAATGAGCAGTTCTTC.

The chain uses TRBV7-2 and TRBJ2-7; D unclear. The germline CDR1 and CDR2 sequences are SGHTA and FQGNSA. The ends were cut back, 3 bases at V and 5 bases at J, with 11 bases in the middle. The CDR3 extends over 13 amino acids. Written as DNA, the CDR3 is TGTGCCAGCAGCTTGTTCCGTGGGGACGAGCAGTACTTC. Protein sequence: CASSLFRGDEQYF.

This rearrangement joins TRBV10-3 to TRBJ2-7; unclear D gene. Germline V gives CDR1 ENHRY, CDR2 SYGVKD. V lost 0 bases and J 2 bases, leaving 8 bases between the germline ends. This CDR3 is 14 amino acids long. In nucleotides, the CDR3 is TGTGCCATCAGTGAGTCGGGCAGAGCCTACGAGCAGTACTTC. It encodes CAISESGRAYEQYF.

The chain carries TRBV10-3 and TRBJ1-5; 9 bases agree with TRBD1. CDR3 length: 13 residues. The V gene's germline CDR1 is ENHRY and CDR2 SYGVKD. V was pared by 6 bases and J by 7 bases, with 4 bases of the junction left unmatched. For the CDR3, the DNA is TGTGCCATCAGCACAGGGGGCGAGCAGCCCCAGCATTTT. Encoded protein: CAISTGGEQPQHF.

The V call is TRBV5-6, the J call TRBJ2-2; D may be TRBD2 (6 bases). The germline gives CDR1 SGHDT, CDR2 YYEEEE. The ends were cut back, 6 bases at V and 14 bases at J, with 26 bases in the middle. The CDR3 consists of 15 residues. CDR3 DNA: TGTGCCAGCACATGGGGCAGAAAGAACACCGGGGGACTGTTTTTT. Its translation: CASTWGRKNTGGLFF.

This chain joins TRBV5-1 and TRBJ1-2; D is uncertain. Per germline, CDR1 SGHRS and CDR2 YFSETQ. Trimming cost V 2 bases and J 8 bases, with 7 bases left between them. The CDR3 extends over 11 amino acids. This CDR3 reads CASSFSWGYTF. The CDR3 nucleotides are TGCGCCAGCAGCTTTTCGTGGGGCTACACCTTC.

This chain links TRBV20-1 with TRBJ2-5; no reliable D call. Trimming pared 1 base from V and 5 bases from J, leaving 5 bases between. Germline values: CDR1 DFQATT, CDR2 SNEGSKA (reference sequence). The CDR3 is made up of 11 amino acids. This CDR3 is CSARVRETQYF. CDR3 DNA: TGCAGTGCTAGAGTCAGGGAGACCCAGTACTTC.

V is TRBV19 and J is TRBJ2-6; D gene ambiguous. The CDR3 consists of 14 residues. Trimming shortened V by 4 bases and J by 1 base, and 5 bases separated the two germline ends. Germline loops: CDR1 LNHDA, CDR2 SQIVND (reference sequence). In DNA, the CDR3 is TGTGCCAGTAGTAGGAAGTCTGGGGCCAACGTCCTGACTTTC. Protein product: CASSRKSGANVLTF.

This clonotype was picked up many times. This chain links TRBV6-5 with TRBJ1-1; the D is unclear. CDR1 is MNHEY, CDR2 SVGAGI, per germline. The CDR3 runs to 15 residues. V gave up 5 bases and J gave up 4 bases, with 17 bases separating them. In DNA form, the CDR3 reads TGTGCCAGCAGTCCCCAAACAGCGCGGAGCACTGAAGCTTTCTTT. This gives the protein CASSPQTARSTEAFF.

Comments on this clonotype: Since no conserved phenylalanine or tryptophan closes the CDR3, a read error is the likely cause. The gene calls are TRBV20-1 and TRBJ1-3; 8 bases agree with TRBD1. Germline CDR1 and CDR2: DFQATT and SNEGSKA (reference sequence). The J segment lost 1 base and the V segment lost 6 bases, leaving 8 bases of the junction unmatched. This CDR3 is 15 amino acids long. DNA for the CDR3: TGCAGTGCCCTTGGGACAGGTCCTTCTGGAAACACCATATATCTT. This translates into CSALGTGPSGNTIYL.

The sample holds a few counts of this clonotype. The chain employs TRBV20-1 and TRBJ1-5, with D tentatively TRBD1 (5 bases). Germline CDR1 and CDR2: DFQATT and SNEGSKA (reference sequence). Trimming took 3 bases from V and 6 from J, leaving 12 bases between them. The CDR3 runs to 13 residues. The CDR3 bases are TGCAGTGCTAGCCGCGGTAGGGGTCAGCCCCAGCATTTT. It codes for CSASRGRGQPQHF.